The source of this T cell receptor beta chain is a study of CD8 T cells in ankylosing spondylitis. Study-wide findings and caveats: A motif in TCR beta, a set of eight or nine highly homologous variants, appeared characteristic of ankylosing spondylitis blood. Some motif variants had been reported before (in reactive arthritis synovial fluid and blood). Clones linked to disease were reported to show significant enrichment in matched ankylosing spondylitis synovial fluid.

The sample holds many counts of this clonotype. Its target is not known. TCRdb reprocessed the 5' RACE reads via MiXCR and lists one record per CDR3 protein. The data contain 400,000 or so distinct CDR3 sequences, 25% to 30% of them seen just once; the ten biggest clones take up 0.85% to 1%. The CDR3 runs to 17 residues. Between the trimmed V and J ends, which lost 3 bases and 0 bases, there was a span of 15 bases. This TCR was sampled from a male donor with ankylosing spondylitis. Sequenced sample: blood, either unsorted or a sorted T cell fraction (not recorded which). The gene calls are TRBV12-3 or TRBV12-4 and TRBJ1-3, with D unresolved. Here the CDR3 reads CASSLEGTTSSGNTIYF. CDR3 nucleotides: TGTGCCAGCAGTTTGGAGGGAACAACGAGCTCTGGAAACACCATATATTTT.